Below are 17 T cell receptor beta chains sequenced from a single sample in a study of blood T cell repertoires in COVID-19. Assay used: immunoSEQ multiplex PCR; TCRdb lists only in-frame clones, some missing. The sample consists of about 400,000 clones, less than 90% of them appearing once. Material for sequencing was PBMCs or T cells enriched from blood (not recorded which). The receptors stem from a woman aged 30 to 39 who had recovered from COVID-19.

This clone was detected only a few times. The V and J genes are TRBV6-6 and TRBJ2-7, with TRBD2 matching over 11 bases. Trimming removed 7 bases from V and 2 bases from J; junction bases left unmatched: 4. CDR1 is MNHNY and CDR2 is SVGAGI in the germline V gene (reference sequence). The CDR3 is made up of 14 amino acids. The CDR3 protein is CASKRLAGTYEQYF. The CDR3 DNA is TGTGCCAGCAAGAGACTAGCGGGGACCTACGAGCAGTACTTC.

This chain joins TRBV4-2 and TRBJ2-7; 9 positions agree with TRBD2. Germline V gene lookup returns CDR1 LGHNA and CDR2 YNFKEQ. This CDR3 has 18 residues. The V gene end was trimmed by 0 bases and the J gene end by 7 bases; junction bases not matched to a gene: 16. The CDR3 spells CASSQDPSGGGGVREQYF. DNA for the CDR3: TGTGCCAGCAGCCAAGATCCCTCGGGAGGCGGGGGGGTCCGGGAGCAGTACTTC.

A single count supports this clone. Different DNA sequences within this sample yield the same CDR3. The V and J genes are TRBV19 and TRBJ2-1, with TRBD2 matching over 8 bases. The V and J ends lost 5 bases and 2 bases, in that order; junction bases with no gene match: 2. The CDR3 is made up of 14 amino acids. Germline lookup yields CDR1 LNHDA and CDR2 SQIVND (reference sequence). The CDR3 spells CASSPGLAYNEQFF. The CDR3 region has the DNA TGTGCCAGTAGTCCGGGACTAGCCTACAATGAGCAGTTCTTC.

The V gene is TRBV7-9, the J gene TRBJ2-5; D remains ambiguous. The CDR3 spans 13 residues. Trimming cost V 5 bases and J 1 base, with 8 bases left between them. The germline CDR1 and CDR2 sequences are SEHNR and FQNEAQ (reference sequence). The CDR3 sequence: CASSQEFQETQYF. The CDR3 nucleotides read TGTGCCAGCAGCCAGGAATTCCAAGAGACCCAGTACTTC.

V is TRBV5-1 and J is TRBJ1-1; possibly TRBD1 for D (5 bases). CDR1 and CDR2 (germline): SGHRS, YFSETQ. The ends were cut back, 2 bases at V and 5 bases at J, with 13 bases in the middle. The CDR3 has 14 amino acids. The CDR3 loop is CASSFAGMRTEAFF. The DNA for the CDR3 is TGCGCCAGCAGCTTTGCAGGGATGAGGACTGAAGCTTTCTTT.

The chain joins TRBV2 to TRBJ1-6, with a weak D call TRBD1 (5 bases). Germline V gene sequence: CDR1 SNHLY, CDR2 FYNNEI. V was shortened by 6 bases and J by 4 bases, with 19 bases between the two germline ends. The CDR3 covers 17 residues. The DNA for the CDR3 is TGTGCCAGCAGGGGCCTTCGTCAGGGCCTTTATAATTCACCCCTCCACTTT. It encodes CASRGLRQGLYNSPLHF.

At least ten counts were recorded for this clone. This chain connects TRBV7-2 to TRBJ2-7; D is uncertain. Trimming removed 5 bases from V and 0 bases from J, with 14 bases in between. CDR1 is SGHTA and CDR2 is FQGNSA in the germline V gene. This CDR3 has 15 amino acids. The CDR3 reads CASSPGRLSSYEQYF. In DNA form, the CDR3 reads TGTGCCAGCAGCCCGGGTAGACTTAGCTCCTACGAGCAGTACTTC.

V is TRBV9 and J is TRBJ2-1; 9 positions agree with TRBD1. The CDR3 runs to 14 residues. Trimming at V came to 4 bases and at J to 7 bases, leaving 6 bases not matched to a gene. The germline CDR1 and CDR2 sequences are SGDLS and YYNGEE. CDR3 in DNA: TGTGCCAGCAGCCCGGGGACAGGGACGAATGAGCAGTTCTTC. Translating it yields CASSPGTGTNEQFF.

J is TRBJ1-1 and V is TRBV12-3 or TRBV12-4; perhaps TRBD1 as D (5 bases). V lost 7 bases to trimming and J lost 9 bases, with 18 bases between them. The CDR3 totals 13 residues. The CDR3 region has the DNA TGTGCCAGCATCCCAGACAGTTTCCTAAAAGCTTTCTTT. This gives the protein CASIPDSFLKAFF.

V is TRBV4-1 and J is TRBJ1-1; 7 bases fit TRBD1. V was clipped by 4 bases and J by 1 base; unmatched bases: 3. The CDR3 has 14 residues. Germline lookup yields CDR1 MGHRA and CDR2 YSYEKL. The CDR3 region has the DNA TGCGCCAGCAGCCCTCGGACAGGGAACACTGAAGCTTTCTTT. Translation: CASSPRTGNTEAFF.

The CDR3 nucleotides read TGTGCCAGCAGGCTTACAGGGGGCCGGTATGGCTACACCTTC. Its protein product is CASRLTGGRYGYTF. The V call is TRBV27, the J call TRBJ1-2; TRBD1 agrees at 9 bases. Trimming cost V 6 bases and J 5 bases; bases outside gene matches: 7. The V gene's germline CDR1 is MNHEY and CDR2 SMNVEV (reference sequence). The CDR3 contains 14 residues.

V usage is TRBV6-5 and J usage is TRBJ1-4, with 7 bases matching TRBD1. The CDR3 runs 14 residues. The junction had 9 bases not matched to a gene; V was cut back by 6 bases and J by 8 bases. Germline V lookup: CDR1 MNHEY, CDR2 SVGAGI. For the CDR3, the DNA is TGTGCCAGCAGGACGACAGGGAACCCGGAAAAACTGTTTTTT. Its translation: CASRTTGNPEKLFF.

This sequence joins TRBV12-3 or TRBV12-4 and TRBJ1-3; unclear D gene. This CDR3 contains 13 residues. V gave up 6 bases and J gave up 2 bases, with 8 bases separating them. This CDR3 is CASSPNPGNTIYF. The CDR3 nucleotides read TGTGCCAGCAGCCCCAATCCTGGAAACACCATATATTTT.

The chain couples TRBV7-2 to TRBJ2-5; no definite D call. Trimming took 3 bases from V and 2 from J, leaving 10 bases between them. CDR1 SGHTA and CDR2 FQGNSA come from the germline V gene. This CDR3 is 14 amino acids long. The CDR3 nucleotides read TGTGCCAGCAGCTTTTTGCTAGGACAAGAGACCCAGTACTTC. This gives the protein CASSFLLGQETQYF.

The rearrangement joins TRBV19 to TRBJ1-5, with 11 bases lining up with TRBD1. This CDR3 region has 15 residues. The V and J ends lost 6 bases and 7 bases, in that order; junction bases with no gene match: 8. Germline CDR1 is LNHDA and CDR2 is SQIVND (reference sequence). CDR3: CASRTGTGGGQPQHF. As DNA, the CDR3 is TGTGCCAGTAGGACAGGGACAGGGGGGGGACAGCCCCAGCATTTT.

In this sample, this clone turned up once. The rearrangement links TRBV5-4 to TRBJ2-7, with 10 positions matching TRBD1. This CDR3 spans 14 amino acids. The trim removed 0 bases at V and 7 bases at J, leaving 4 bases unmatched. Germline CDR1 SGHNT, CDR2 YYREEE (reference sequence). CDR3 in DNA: TGTGCCAGCAGCTTGGACGGACAGGGGGGTGAGCAGTACTTC. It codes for CASSLDGQGGEQYF.

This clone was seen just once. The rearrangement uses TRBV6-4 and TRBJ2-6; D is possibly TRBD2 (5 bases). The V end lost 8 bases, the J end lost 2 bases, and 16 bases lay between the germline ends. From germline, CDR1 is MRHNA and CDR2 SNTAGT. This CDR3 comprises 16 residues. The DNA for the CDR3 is TGTGCCAGCTCTATCGAGGCGGGCACTGGGGCCAACGTCCTGACTTTC. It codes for CASSIEAGTGANVLTF.